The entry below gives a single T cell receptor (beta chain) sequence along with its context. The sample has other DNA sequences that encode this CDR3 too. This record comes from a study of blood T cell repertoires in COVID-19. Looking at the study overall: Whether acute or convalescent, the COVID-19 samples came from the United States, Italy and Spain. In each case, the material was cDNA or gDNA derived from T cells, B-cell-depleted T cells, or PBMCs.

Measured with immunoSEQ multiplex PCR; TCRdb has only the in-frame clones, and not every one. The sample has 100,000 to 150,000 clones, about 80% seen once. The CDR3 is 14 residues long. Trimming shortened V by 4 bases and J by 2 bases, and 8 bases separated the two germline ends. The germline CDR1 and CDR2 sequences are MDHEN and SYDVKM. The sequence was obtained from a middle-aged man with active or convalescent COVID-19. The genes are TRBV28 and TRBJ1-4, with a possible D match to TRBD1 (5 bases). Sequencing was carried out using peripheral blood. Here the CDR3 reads CASSSGSTNEKLFF. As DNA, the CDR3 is TGTGCCAGCAGTTCAGGGTCCACTAATGAAAAACTGTTTTTT.